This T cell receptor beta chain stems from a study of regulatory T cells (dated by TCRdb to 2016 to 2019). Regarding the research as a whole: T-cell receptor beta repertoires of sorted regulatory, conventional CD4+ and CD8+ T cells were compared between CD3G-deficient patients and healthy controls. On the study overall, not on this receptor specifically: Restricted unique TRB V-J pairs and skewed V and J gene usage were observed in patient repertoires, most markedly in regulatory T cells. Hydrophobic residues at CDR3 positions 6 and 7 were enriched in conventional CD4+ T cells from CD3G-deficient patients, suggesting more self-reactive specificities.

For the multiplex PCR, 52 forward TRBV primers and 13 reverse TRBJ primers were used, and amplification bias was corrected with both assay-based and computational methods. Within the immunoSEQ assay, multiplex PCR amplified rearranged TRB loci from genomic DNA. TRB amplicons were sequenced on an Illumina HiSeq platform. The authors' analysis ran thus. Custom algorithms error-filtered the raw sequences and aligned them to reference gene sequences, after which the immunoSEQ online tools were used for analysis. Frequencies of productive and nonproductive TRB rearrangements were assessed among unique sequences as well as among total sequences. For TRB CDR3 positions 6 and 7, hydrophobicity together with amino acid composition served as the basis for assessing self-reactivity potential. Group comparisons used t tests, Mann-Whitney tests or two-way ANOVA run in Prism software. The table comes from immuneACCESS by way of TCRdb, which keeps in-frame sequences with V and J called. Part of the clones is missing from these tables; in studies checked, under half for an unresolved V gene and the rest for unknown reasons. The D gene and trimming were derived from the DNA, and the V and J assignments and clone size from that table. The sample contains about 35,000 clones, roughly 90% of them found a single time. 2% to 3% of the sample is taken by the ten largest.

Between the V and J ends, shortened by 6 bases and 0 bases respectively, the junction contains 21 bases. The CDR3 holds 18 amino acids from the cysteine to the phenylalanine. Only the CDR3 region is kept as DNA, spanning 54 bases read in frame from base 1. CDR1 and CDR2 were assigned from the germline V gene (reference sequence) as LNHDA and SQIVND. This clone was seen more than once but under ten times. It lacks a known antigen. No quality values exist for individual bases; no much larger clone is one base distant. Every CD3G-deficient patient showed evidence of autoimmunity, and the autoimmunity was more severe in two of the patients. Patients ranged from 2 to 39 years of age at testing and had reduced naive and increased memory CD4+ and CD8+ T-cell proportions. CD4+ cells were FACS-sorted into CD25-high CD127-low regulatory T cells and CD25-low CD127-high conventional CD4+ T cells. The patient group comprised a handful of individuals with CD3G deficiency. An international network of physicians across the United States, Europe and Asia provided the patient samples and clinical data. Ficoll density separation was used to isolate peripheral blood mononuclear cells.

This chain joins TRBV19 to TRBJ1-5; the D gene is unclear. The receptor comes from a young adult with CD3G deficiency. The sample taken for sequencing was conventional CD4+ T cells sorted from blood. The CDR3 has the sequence CASSPTAWFGYSNQPQHF. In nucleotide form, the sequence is TGTGCCAGTAGCCCCACAGCCTGGTTCGGCTATAGCAATCAGCCCCAGCATTTT.